A single sample gave rise to the 20 T cell receptor beta chains below, sequenced in a study of post-analysis software for immune sequencing data. Study results and caveats: The study found TRBV5-6, TRBV5-1 and TRBV20-1 among about 5 TRBV segments more frequent in patients than controls.

What these receptors recognize is not known. Unique-molecular-identifier-tagged TCR beta cDNA libraries were used. One entry per CDR3 protein results from TCRdb running MiXCR on the PCR reads. The repertoire has some 800,000 distinct CDR3 sequences, under 60% of them found once; the top ten carry approximately 5%. The sample consisted of blood. These receptors were collected from a girl aged 5-17 years with multiple sclerosis.

The chain joins TRBV6-1 to TRBJ2-3; no reliable D call. Per the germline V gene, CDR1 is MNHNS and CDR2 is SASEGT. The V end was cut by 8 bases, the J end by 6 bases, with 18 bases between. The CDR3 has 14 residues. The CDR3 region has the DNA TGTGCCAGCCGCAACCGGAATGTAGGGGATACGCAGTATTTT. The encoded protein is CASRNRNVGDTQYF.

The V gene is TRBV12-3 or TRBV12-4, the J gene TRBJ2-4, with D possibly being TRBD1 (5 bases). V lost 6 bases and J lost 7, with 16 bases in between. CDR3 length equals 14 residues. In nucleotides, the CDR3 is TGTGCCAGCAGGCAGAATCAGGGATTGAACATTCAGTACTTC. Protein sequence: CASRQNQGLNIQYF.

The chain uses TRBV20-1 and TRBJ2-3, with a weak D call TRBD2 (6 bases). Germline CDR1 is DFQATT and CDR2 is SNEGSKA (reference sequence). The V end lost 6 bases, the J end lost 0 bases, and 16 bases lay between the germline ends. The CDR3 runs to 15 residues. In DNA form, the CDR3 reads TGCAGTGCCAGGGAGCGGGTGACTAGCACAGATACGCAGTATTTT. Translating it yields CSARERVTSTDTQYF.

This clonotype was picked up a small number of times. The V and J genes are TRBV6-6 and TRBJ2-5; D is uncertain. CDR1 and CDR2 (germline): MNHNY, SVGAGI (reference sequence). Deletions cut 4 bases from V and 2 bases from J, with 14 bases between. CDR3 length equals 15 residues. DNA of the CDR3: TGTGCCAGCAGTTCCCCAGGAAAAAAACAAGAGACCCAGTACTTC. As protein: CASSSPGKKQETQYF.

This clonotype was seen a few times. V usage is TRBV18 and J usage is TRBJ2-1; D is possibly TRBD1 (6 bases). Germline loops: CDR1 KGHSH, CDR2 LQKENI. This CDR3 contains 13 residues. Trimming took 6 bases from V and 9 from J, leaving 15 bases between them. The CDR3, as DNA: TGTGCCAGCTCCAGGGGACCCTCTGTTGAGCAGTTCTTC. Its protein is CASSRGPSVEQFF.

The chain employs TRBV20-1 and TRBJ2-1; D unresolved. Germline V gene lookup returns CDR1 DFQATT and CDR2 SNEGSKA (reference sequence). Trimming cost V 6 bases and J 9 bases, with 21 bases left between them. The CDR3 sequence is 14 residues long. The CDR3 protein is CSARTRIRLPEQFF. DNA of the CDR3: TGCAGTGCCCGAACAAGGATCAGACTCCCTGAGCAGTTCTTC.

The genes are TRBV7-8 and TRBJ2-1; maybe TRBD2 (6 bases). Between the trimmed V and J ends, which lost 0 bases and 0 bases, there was a span of 12 bases. CDR3 length equals 17 residues. Germline V gene data show CDR1 as SGHVS and CDR2 as FQNEAQ. CDR3 sequence: CASSLAAGLSSYNEQFF. The CDR3 DNA reads as TGTGCCAGCAGCTTAGCCGCGGGACTGAGCTCCTACAATGAGCAGTTCTTC.

The chain uses TRBV4-2 and TRBJ2-3, with a weak D call TRBD2 (5 bases). Trimming removed 0 bases at V and 5 bases at J, with 12 bases between. Germline values: CDR1 LGHNA, CDR2 YNFKEQ. This CDR3 is built from 15 residues. CDR3 amino acids: CASSQDQVGRDTQYF. The CDR3 DNA reads as TGTGCCAGCAGCCAAGATCAGGTGGGGAGAGATACGCAGTATTTT.

This clonotype was observed a handful of times. V and J are TRBV5-1 and TRBJ1-2, with TRBD1 matching over 8 bases. Germline CDR1 is SGHRS and CDR2 is YFSETQ. The length of the CDR3 is 13 residues. V shed 3 bases, J shed 8 bases, and the junction held 6 bases outside the gene matches. In DNA, the CDR3 is TGCGCCAGCAGCTCGTCTGGACAGGGCGGCTACACCTTC. It translates to CASSSSGQGGYTF.

The chain has TRBV28 and TRBJ2-7; the D is unclear. Trimming shortened V by 7 bases and J by 2 bases, and 9 bases separated the two germline ends. The CDR3 sequence is 12 residues long. Per germline, CDR1 MDHEN and CDR2 SYDVKM. The CDR3 sequence: CASTADTYEQYF. The CDR3 DNA sequence: TGTGCCAGCACCGCGGATACCTACGAGCAGTACTTC.

Note on this clonotype: A read error may produce the germline difference seen at one junction end. The chain recombines TRBV7-9 with TRBJ1-2; tentatively, D is TRBD1 (5 bases). The germline gives CDR1 SEHNR, CDR2 FQNEAQ (reference sequence). CDR3 size: 13 residues. This chain's CDR3 is CASSVGLNYSYTF. CDR3 in DNA: TGTGCCAGCAGCGTGGGGCTGAACTATAGCTACACCTTC.

The CDR3 DNA follows: TGTGCCAGCACTGGTCCCCCGAGCTCCTACGAGCAGTACTTC. It encodes CASTGPPSSYEQYF. The chain uses TRBV7-9 and TRBJ2-7; D ambiguous. The germline V and J ends were trimmed by 7 bases and 0 bases, with 13 bases remaining between them. This CDR3 region has 14 residues. Per germline, CDR1 SEHNR and CDR2 FQNEAQ (reference sequence).

The chain links TRBV5-1 to TRBJ2-7, with D unresolved. Germline V gene data show CDR1 as SGHRS and CDR2 as YFSETQ. The CDR3 extends over 16 amino acids. Trimming took 0 bases from V and 3 from J, leaving 16 bases between them. CDR3 residues: CASSLGPSTVGYEQYF. In nucleotides, the CDR3 is TGCGCCAGCAGCTTGGGCCCATCCACCGTCGGCTACGAGCAGTACTTC.

This clonotype has more than one count but fewer than ten. The V gene is TRBV27, the J gene TRBJ2-5, with D possibly being TRBD2 (5 bases). This CDR3 is built from 16 residues. CDR1 MNHEY and CDR2 SMNVEV come from the germline V gene (reference sequence). V gave up 0 bases and J gave up 5 bases, with 16 bases separating them. Written as DNA, the CDR3 is TGTGCCAGCAGTTTATCGGTCGGGGATGTTATGGAGACCCAGTACTTC. Translated, it gives CASSLSVGDVMETQYF.

V gene TRBV20-1 combines with J gene TRBJ1-2; TRBD1 matches at 7 bases. The germline CDR1 and CDR2 sequences are DFQATT and SNEGSKA (reference sequence). There are 16 residues in the CDR3. After removal of 1 base from V and 7 bases from J, the junction contained 15 bases not matched to a gene. The CDR3, as DNA: TGCAGTGCTAGAGGAGGGCGGGGCAGGGGGGCCTTTGGCTACACCTTC. It specifies CSARGGRGRGAFGYTF.

The chain joins TRBV27 to TRBJ2-7; weak D call: TRBD1 (6 bases). The germline V and J ends were trimmed by 6 bases and 1 base, with 13 bases remaining between them. The CDR3 is 14 amino acids. Germline values: CDR1 MNHEY, CDR2 SMNVEV (reference sequence). The CDR3 is CASRPYTGSYEQYF. The CDR3 coding sequence is TGTGCCAGCAGACCCTATACAGGGTCCTACGAGCAGTACTTC.

This chain connects TRBV4-3 to TRBJ1-4; 11 bases are shared with TRBD1. V dropped 5 bases and J dropped 8; count of bases not matched to a gene: 4. This CDR3 contains 14 residues. The V gene's germline CDR1 is LGHNA and CDR2 YSLEER. CDR3 loop: CASSAGQGDEKLFF. The DNA for the CDR3 is TGCGCCAGCAGCGCGGGACAGGGGGACGAAAAACTGTTTTTT.

This chain joins TRBV5-1 and TRBJ2-1; D not certain. V gave up 3 bases and J gave up 8 bases, with 18 bases separating them. CDR3 length: 15 amino acids. Germline lookup yields CDR1 SGHRS and CDR2 YFSETQ. CDR3 in amino acids: CASSYSFQGIDEQFF. Written as DNA, the CDR3 is TGCGCCAGCAGCTATAGTTTCCAAGGGATCGATGAGCAGTTCTTC.

The V gene is TRBV20-1, the J gene TRBJ2-5; no firm D call. Germline CDR1 is DFQATT and CDR2 is SNEGSKA (reference sequence). The CDR3 sequence is 9 residues long. Written as DNA, the CDR3 is TGCAGGGCTGGGGAGACCCAGTACTTC. The encoded protein is CRAGETQYF.

The chain has TRBV20-1 and TRBJ1-5; possible D gene TRBD1, 6 bases. Trimming left V 6 bases short and J 4 bases short, with 16 bases between. The germline CDR1 and CDR2 sequences are DFQATT and SNEGSKA (reference sequence). CDR3 length equals 14 residues. The CDR3 DNA reads as TGCAGTGCCAACGGAGGGGGTGGGAATCAGCCCCAGCATTTT. Its translation is CSANGGGGNQPQHF.